These 23 T cell receptor beta chains originate from one sample sequenced in a study of T cell responses to AZD1222 COVID-19 vaccine. Clones were read by immunoSEQ multiplex PCR, and TCRdb kept only the in-frame ones, dropping some. Seen here are approximately 110,000 clones, 82% observed once, and the top ten hold around 5%. The sample consisted of peripheral blood, taken on day 0 of AZD1222 vaccination. The receptors come from an adult in good health.

This chain links TRBV5-3 with TRBJ2-3, with 8 positions matching TRBD1. TRBV5-3 is identified as an open reading frame with a role that is uncertain. This CDR3 is 16 amino acids long. J was trimmed by 6 bases and V by 0 bases; bases with no gene match: 9. CDR3 sequence reads: CARSLAGGFGGDTQYF. The CDR3 DNA reads TGTGCCAGAAGCTTGGCAGGGGGCTTTGGGGGTGATACGCAGTATTTT.

CDR3 in amino acids: CASSASWGSPLHF. The CDR3 region has the DNA TGTGCCAGCAGCGCAAGCTGGGGTTCACCCCTCCACTTT. The J gene is TRBJ1-6, the V gene TRBV11-3; unclear D gene. Deletions cut 5 bases from V and 9 bases from J, with 11 bases between. In germline, CDR1 is SGHNT, CDR2 YENEEA. The CDR3 sequence is 13 residues long.

V gene TRBV9 combines with J gene TRBJ1-5; D gene ambiguous. This CDR3 region has 15 residues. The V and J ends lost 3 bases and 3 bases respectively, with 13 bases between them. From germline, CDR1 is SGDLS and CDR2 YYNGEE. The CDR3: CASSATGQHNQPQHF. As DNA, the CDR3 is TGTGCCAGCAGCGCCACGGGTCAACACAATCAGCCCCAGCATTTT.

The chain carries TRBV5-1 and TRBJ1-3, with 8 positions matching TRBD1. Germline V gene lookup returns CDR1 SGHRS and CDR2 YFSETQ. With 0 bases clipped from V and 0 bases from J, the junction kept 5 bases outside the gene matches. This CDR3 is 17 amino acids long. The CDR3 protein is CASSLGTGGLSGNTIYF. CDR3 coding DNA: TGCGCCAGCAGCTTGGGCACAGGGGGTCTCTCTGGAAACACCATATATTTT.

J is TRBJ2-1 and V is TRBV5-4; D perhaps matches TRBD2 (6 bases). CDR3 length: 14 amino acids. With 0 bases removed from V and 8 bases from J, the gap between germline ends came to 12 bases. Germline lookup yields CDR1 SGHNT and CDR2 YYREEE (reference sequence). The CDR3 region is CASSLGAGLHEQFF. The CDR3 DNA follows: TGTGCCAGCAGCTTGGGGGCGGGGTTACATGAGCAGTTCTTC.

The V and J genes are TRBV11-3 and TRBJ1-2, with a weak D call TRBD1 (5 bases). The CDR3 spans 13 residues. Trimming shortened V by 5 bases and J by 8 bases, and 15 bases separated the two germline ends. CDR1 is SGHNT, CDR2 YENEEA, per germline. CDR3 nucleotide sequence: TGTGCCAGCAGCCAGTTCGGAGGGGACGGCTACACCTTC. This encodes CASSQFGGDGYTF.

On this clone itself: The identical CDR3 is also encoded by other nucleotide sequences in the sample. The chain has TRBV20-1 and TRBJ1-1; maybe TRBD1 (6 bases). This CDR3 spans 11 amino acids. CDR1 DFQATT and CDR2 SNEGSKA come from the germline V gene (reference sequence). Trimming pared 2 bases from V and 8 bases from J, leaving 9 bases between. For the CDR3, the DNA is TGCAGTGCTAGAAGGGGGATAGAAGCTTTCTTT. It codes for CSARRGIEAFF.

This rearrangement joins TRBV2 to TRBJ2-5; possibly TRBD1 or TRBD2 for D (6 bases each). The CDR3 sequence is 17 residues long. Looked up from germline, CDR1 is SNHLY and CDR2 is FYNNEI. With 3 bases removed from V and 2 bases from J, the gap between germline ends came to 19 bases. The CDR3 protein is CASSDAPGRGEQETQYF. The CDR3, as DNA: TGTGCCAGCAGTGACGCCCCGGGAAGGGGGGAACAAGAGACCCAGTACTTC.

The chain combines TRBV9 with TRBJ1-2; TRBD1 is a possible D gene (6 bases). Germline CDR1 SGDLS, CDR2 YYNGEE. The ends were cut back, 4 bases at V and 4 bases at J, with 17 bases in the middle. This CDR3 has 15 residues. Here the CDR3 reads CASSLRDTDIYGYTF. CDR3 bases: TGTGCCAGCAGCCTTCGGGACACGGATATCTATGGCTACACCTTC.

V is TRBV7-2 and J is TRBJ1-5, with D maybe TRBD1 (6 bases). Between the trimmed V and J ends, which lost 5 bases and 2 bases, there was a span of 13 bases. Germline CDR1 is SGHTA and CDR2 is FQGNSA. The CDR3 has 15 amino acids. The chain's CDR3 is CASSPIPGGNQPQHF. The CDR3 region has the DNA TGTGCCAGCAGCCCGATCCCAGGGGGCAATCAGCCCCAGCATTTT.

The rearrangement links TRBV2 to TRBJ1-4, with TRBD1 as a possible D gene (5 bases). From germline, CDR1 is SNHLY and CDR2 FYNNEI. V was cut by 6 bases and J by 0 bases, with 11 bases left in between. The CDR3 runs to 15 residues. The CDR3 loop reads CASSSLGATNEKLFF. CDR3 sequence (DNA): TGTGCCAGCAGCTCCCTAGGGGCAACTAATGAAAAACTGTTTTTT. The whole variable domain, filled in from reference TRBV2 and TRBJ1-4, reads EPEVTQTPSHQVTQMGQEVILRCVPISNHLYFYWYRQILGQKVEFLVSFYNNEISEKSEIFDDQFSVERPDGSNFTLKIRSTKLEDSAMYFCASSSLGATNEKLFFGSGTQLSVL.

This chain connects TRBV10-3 to TRBJ2-7; D may match TRBD1 or TRBD2 (5 bases each). V was shortened by 8 bases and J by 0 bases, with 8 bases between the two germline ends. This CDR3 spans 12 amino acids. Germline V lookup: CDR1 ENHRY, CDR2 SYGVKD. CDR3 sequence reads: CAIRGGSYEQYF. DNA for the CDR3: TGTGCCATCCGGGGCGGCTCCTACGAGCAGTACTTC.

V and J are TRBV29-1 and TRBJ1-1, with 7 bases aligning to TRBD1. The junction had 7 bases not matched to a gene; V was cut back by 4 bases and J by 8 bases. The CDR3 contains 12 residues. Germline V gene data show CDR1 as SQVTM and CDR2 as ANQGSEA. CDR3 sequence (DNA): TGCAGCGTTGTGTCAGGGGGGCACGAAGCTTTCTTT. Amino acid sequence: CSVVSGGHEAFF.

V and J are TRBV6-5 and TRBJ2-3, with 7 bases fitting TRBD1. V dropped 10 bases and J dropped 4; count of bases not matched to a gene: 8. Per germline, CDR1 MNHEY and CDR2 SVGAGI. The length of the CDR3 is 13 residues. The CDR3, as DNA: TGTGCCAACCGACGCACAGGGGCAGATACGCAGTATTTT. Translated, it gives CANRRTGADTQYF.

This chain joins TRBV10-3 and TRBJ2-1; 8 positions match TRBD2. The germline V gene encodes CDR1 ENHRY and CDR2 SYGVKD. Trimming removed 10 bases from V and 5 bases from J; junction bases left unmatched: 4. This CDR3 spans 12 amino acids. In DNA form, the CDR3 reads TGTGCCACAAGCGGGGGTAACAATGAGCAGTTCTTC. It encodes CATSGGNNEQFF.

J is TRBJ2-2 and V is TRBV11-3; 9 bases line up with TRBD2. There are 16 residues in the CDR3. Trimming at V came to 3 bases and at J to 4 bases, leaving 6 bases not matched to a gene. Germline V lookup: CDR1 SGHNT, CDR2 YENEEA. CDR3 region: CASSFRRGGLTGELFF. In nucleotides, the CDR3 is TGTGCCAGCAGCTTTAGGCGGGGGGGCCTCACCGGGGAGCTGTTTTTT. Supplemented by reference TRBV11-3 and TRBJ2-2, the full variable domain reads EAGVVQSPRYKIIEKKQPVAFWCNPISGHNTLYWYLQNLGQGPELLIRYENEEAVDDSQLPKDRFSAERLKGVDSTLKIQPAELGDSAVYLCASSFRRGGLTGELFFGEGSRLTVL.

The gene calls are TRBV29-1 and TRBJ1-3; the D is unclear. Per the germline V gene, CDR1 is SQVTM and CDR2 is ANQGSEA. The CDR3 is 13 residues long. Trimming took 7 bases from V and 2 from J, leaving 12 bases between them. CDR3: CSALGSTGNTIYF. The CDR3 DNA is TGCAGCGCCCTAGGGAGTACTGGAAACACCATATATTTT.

This clone was seen a handful of times. This chain joins TRBV2 and TRBJ1-2; no clear D. Trimming cost V 1 base and J 3 bases, with 3 bases left between them. The CDR3 is made up of 12 amino acids. Germline CDR1 reads SNHLY; CDR2 reads FYNNEI. CDR3 protein: CASSEGDYGYTF. Here the CDR3 DNA reads TGTGCCAGCAGTGAAGGGGACTATGGCTACACCTTC.

The rearrangement links TRBV5-5 to TRBJ2-2; D perhaps matches TRBD1 (6 bases). V lost 4 bases and J lost 4, with 11 bases in between. The CDR3 extends over 14 amino acids. Looked up from germline, CDR1 is SGHKS and CDR2 is YYEKEE (reference sequence). CDR3 residues: CASSPQGSTGELFF. The CDR3 coding sequence is TGTGCCAGCAGCCCACAGGGTTCCACCGGGGAGCTGTTTTTT.

The V gene is TRBV27, the J gene TRBJ2-7; 8 positions agree with TRBD1. Germline V lookup: CDR1 MNHEY, CDR2 SMNVEV (reference sequence). V was pared by 9 bases and J by 6 bases, with 10 bases of the junction left unmatched. There are 13 residues in the CDR3. CDR3 loop: CASSDRAVGEQYF. The CDR3 DNA sequence: TGTGCCAGTTCGGACAGGGCTGTTGGCGAGCAGTACTTC.

This clone was recorded once. The chain carries TRBV20-1 and TRBJ2-7; the match to TRBD2 covers 7 bases. Per the germline V gene, CDR1 is DFQATT and CDR2 is SNEGSKA (reference sequence). The CDR3 sequence is 14 residues long. V dropped 3 bases and J dropped 0; count of bases not matched to a gene: 5. CDR3 in DNA: TGCAGTGCTAGTTTGCCTAGCGGCTCCTACGAGCAGTACTTC. Translating gives CSASLPSGSYEQYF.

V gene TRBV2 combines with J gene TRBJ1-6; D might be TRBD1 (6 bases). The length of the CDR3 is 15 residues. Germline assignment: CDR1 SNHLY and CDR2 FYNNEI. Trimming removed 2 bases from V and 8 bases from J, with 13 bases in between. The CDR3 DNA sequence: TGTGCCAGCAGTGAATCAGGGACAAACTATTCACCCCTCCACTTT. This translates into CASSESGTNYSPLHF.

The rearrangement links TRBV7-9 to TRBJ1-1, with D possibly TRBD1 on 6 matching bases. CDR3 length equals 15 residues. Looked up from germline, CDR1 is SEHNR and CDR2 is FQNEAQ (reference sequence). V lost 5 bases, J lost 3 bases, and 16 bases lay in between. The CDR3 spells CASSRSQGTDTEAFF. The DNA for the CDR3 is TGTGCCAGCAGCCGCTCCCAGGGGACGGACACTGAAGCTTTCTTT.